The 32 T cell receptor beta chains given below trace back to one sample, sequenced in a study of T cell changes during pregnancy in multiple sclerosis. Clones were read by immunoSEQ multiplex PCR, and TCRdb kept only the in-frame ones, dropping some. This sample carries about 68,000 clones, around 92% of them seen once, and the ten largest clones take 1.1% to 1.5%. The source was peripheral blood, collected in the second trimester of pregnancy. The receptors come from a female donor in good health, enrolled as a control in a pregnancy study.

The J gene is TRBJ1-1, the V gene TRBV10-3, with 9 bases matching TRBD1. The CDR3 extends over 13 amino acids. Germline V lookup: CDR1 ENHRY, CDR2 SYGVKD. After removal of 6 bases from V and 8 bases from J, the junction contained 7 bases not matched to a gene. CDR3 amino acids: CAIRGTGLAEAFF. In DNA, the CDR3 is TGTGCCATCAGGGGGACAGGGCTTGCGGAAGCTTTCTTT.

The chain combines TRBV9 with TRBJ2-3; the match to TRBD1 covers 8 bases. Trimming at V came to 4 bases and at J to 5 bases, leaving 12 bases not matched to a gene. The CDR3 runs 16 residues. Germline assignment: CDR1 SGDLS and CDR2 YYNGEE. The CDR3, as DNA: TGTGCCAGCAGCTCAGCCCTGGACAGGGTCGGAGATACGCAGTATTTT. It codes for CASSSALDRVGDTQYF.

J is TRBJ2-3 and V is TRBV5-7; weak D call: TRBD1 (6 bases). TRBV5-7 is labeled an ORF, and its function is uncertain. V was shortened by 0 bases and J by 6 bases, with 17 bases between the two germline ends. The CDR3 runs 16 residues. The CDR3 loop reads CASSLEGQPPVDTQYF. The CDR3 DNA follows: TGTGCCAGCAGCTTGGAAGGACAGCCTCCAGTGGATACGCAGTATTTT.

By its share, this clone is medium-sized. This chain links TRBV4-1 with TRBJ2-3; the D is unclear. This CDR3 contains 12 residues. Looked up from germline, CDR1 is MGHRA and CDR2 is YSYEKL. Trimming took 4 bases from V and 6 from J, leaving 8 bases between them. The CDR3 is CASSPNQDTQYF. For the CDR3, the DNA is TGCGCCAGCAGCCCGAACCAGGATACGCAGTATTTT.

The chain is built from TRBV9 and TRBJ2-1; the D gene is possibly TRBD2 (8 bases). CDR1 is SGDLS and CDR2 is YYNGEE in the germline V gene. The CDR3 is 15 amino acids. Trimming stripped 4 bases from V and 7 bases from J, with 18 bases between. The CDR3 loop reads CASSPRGAGGNEQFF. CDR3 coding DNA: TGTGCCAGCAGCCCCAGGGGGGCGGGAGGAAATGAGCAGTTCTTC. Full variable domain (missing parts from reference TRBV9 and TRBJ2-1): DSGVTQTPKHLITATGQRVTLRCSPRSGDLSVYWYQQSLDQGLQFLIQYYNGEERAKGNILERFSAQQFPDLHSELNLSSLELGDSALYFCASSPRGAGGNEQFFGPGTRLTVL.

J is TRBJ2-1 and V is TRBV27, with TRBD2 matching 13 bases. The CDR3 spans 16 residues. V lost 7 bases to trimming and J lost 7 bases; unmatched junction nucleotides: 10. From germline, CDR1 is MNHEY and CDR2 SMNVEV (reference sequence). The CDR3 loop is CASTDSGLAGNNEQFF. DNA of the CDR3: TGTGCCAGCACCGATTCGGGACTAGCGGGAAATAATGAGCAGTTCTTC.

CDR3 protein: CASSILGTGNSPLHF. The CDR3 coding sequence is TGTGCCAGTAGTATCCTGGGGACAGGGAACTCACCCCTCCACTTT. This sequence joins TRBV19 and TRBJ1-6; TRBD1 matches 9 bases. The CDR3 is 15 residues long. The V gene end was trimmed by 3 bases and the J gene end by 10 bases; junction bases not matched to a gene: 7. Germline V CDR1 and CDR2: LNHDA, SQIVND (reference sequence).

This clone has more than one count but fewer than ten. The CDR3 sequence is CSVESSSTGQGAETQYF. The CDR3 nucleotides are TGCAGCGTTGAATCCTCCTCGACGGGACAGGGGGCAGAGACCCAGTACTTC. The chain recombines TRBV29-1 with TRBJ2-5, with 12 bases lining up with TRBD1. The CDR3 covers 17 residues. Looked up from germline, CDR1 is SQVTM and CDR2 is ANQGSEA. V gave up 2 bases and J gave up 4 bases; unmatched junction bases: 11.

The chain carries TRBV7-9 and TRBJ1-4; 7 nucleotides agree with TRBD1. V was clipped by 1 base and J by 2 bases; unmatched bases: 1. Germline V CDR1 and CDR2: SEHNR, FQNEAQ (reference sequence). The CDR3 has 15 residues. CDR3 nucleotide sequence: TGTGCCAGCAGCTTAGAGACAGGGACTAATGAAAAACTGTTTTTT. As protein: CASSLETGTNEKLFF.

There are a few counts of this clone. J is TRBJ2-6 and V is TRBV6-4; 7 positions agree with TRBD1. V gave up 0 bases and J gave up 0 bases; unmatched junction bases: 8. Germline CDR1 MRHNA, CDR2 SNTAGT. The CDR3 is 19 amino acids. CDR3 bases: TGTGCCAGCAGTGACTCGCCCGGGACAGACGGCTCTGGGGCCAACGTCCTGACTTTC. It codes for CASSDSPGTDGSGANVLTF.

This clone turned up a few times. The chain joins TRBV4-2 to TRBJ1-1; D might be TRBD1 (6 bases). This CDR3 comprises 12 residues. Germline CDR1 and CDR2: LGHNA and YNFKEQ. V gave up 3 bases and J gave up 7 bases, with 9 bases separating them. CDR3 sequence reads: CASSHRDNEAFF. CDR3 DNA sequence: TGTGCCAGCAGCCACCGGGACAATGAAGCTTTCTTT.

The count of this clone is one. V is TRBV19 and J is TRBJ2-7, with D possibly matching TRBD1 (6 bases). In germline, CDR1 is LNHDA, CDR2 SQIVND (reference sequence). The CDR3 has 14 residues. V was clipped by 0 bases and J by 6 bases, with 12 bases between them. This CDR3 is CASSIDQGFGEQYF. The CDR3 bases are TGTGCCAGTAGTATAGACCAGGGGTTTGGCGAGCAGTACTTC.

The chain carries TRBV4-3 and TRBJ2-5; D not resolved. This CDR3 has 13 amino acids. In germline, CDR1 is LGHNA, CDR2 YSLEER. V was shortened by 1 base and J by 4 bases, with 7 bases between the two germline ends. In DNA, the CDR3 is TGCGCCAGCAGCCAAGCGTACGGAGAGACCCAGTACTTC. Translation: CASSQAYGETQYF.

The rearrangement links TRBV19 to TRBJ1-1, with a possible D match to TRBD1 (6 bases). Germline CDR1 LNHDA, CDR2 SQIVND (reference sequence). Between the trimmed V and J ends, which lost 6 bases and 10 bases, there was a span of 21 bases. The CDR3 is 14 residues long. The CDR3: CASRQTGSATAAFF. In DNA, the CDR3 is TGTGCCAGTAGGCAGACAGGTTCCGCCACCGCAGCTTTCTTT. Filled out from reference TRBV19 and TRBJ1-1, the complete variable domain reads DGGITQSPKYLFRKEGQNVTLSCEQNLNHDAMYWYRQDPGQGLRLIYYSQIVNDFQKGDIAEGYSVSREKKESFPLTVTSAQKNPTAFYLCASRQTGSATAAFFGQGTRLTVV.

The chain combines TRBV6-1 with TRBJ2-7; possibly TRBD2 for D (6 bases). With 1 base removed from V and 6 bases from J, the gap between germline ends came to 7 bases. This CDR3 is 12 amino acids long. Germline CDR1 reads MNHNS; CDR2 reads SASEGT. The CDR3 region is CASSEGEAEQYF. The CDR3, as DNA: TGTGCCAGCAGTGAAGGGGAGGCCGAGCAGTACTTC.

The gene calls are TRBV9 and TRBJ2-1, with TRBD2 matching over 10 bases. The CDR3 sequence is 15 residues long. CDR1 and CDR2 from the germline V gene are SGDLS and YYNGEE. J lost 7 bases, V lost 0 bases, and 4 bases had no gene match. The CDR3 region is CASSVGSSGSNEQFF. The CDR3 coding sequence is TGTGCCAGCAGCGTAGGTTCTAGCGGGAGTAATGAGCAGTTCTTC. The whole variable domain, remainder taken from reference TRBV9 and TRBJ2-1, is DSGVTQTPKHLITATGQRVTLRCSPRSGDLSVYWYQQSLDQGLQFLIQYYNGEERAKGNILERFSAQQFPDLHSELNLSSLELGDSALYFCASSVGSSGSNEQFFGPGTRLTVL.

This chain links TRBV29-1 with TRBJ2-1, with 9 positions matching TRBD2. The CDR3 sequence is 16 residues long. Per the germline V gene, CDR1 is SQVTM and CDR2 is ANQGSEA. The V gene end was trimmed by 3 bases and the J gene end by 9 bases; junction bases not matched to a gene: 15. The CDR3 reads CSVDGGRAGSVSEQFF. CDR3 sequence (DNA): TGCAGCGTTGACGGCGGGAGGGCCGGGTCGGTAAGTGAGCAGTTCTTC.

This chain connects TRBV30 to TRBJ2-1; perhaps TRBD2 as D (6 bases). The CDR3 runs to 15 residues. The V gene lost 2 bases and the J gene lost 3 bases, with 14 bases spanning the gap. The germline CDR1 and CDR2 sequences are GTSNPN and SVGIG (reference sequence). The CDR3 here is CAWSPWGVSYNEQFF. The CDR3 region has the DNA TGTGCCTGGAGTCCCTGGGGGGTTAGCTACAATGAGCAGTTCTTC.

The chain is built from TRBV25-1 and TRBJ2-2; 7 nucleotides align to TRBD1. Germline assignment: CDR1 MGHDK and CDR2 SYGVNS. V was clipped by 1 base and J by 3 bases; unmatched bases: 2. This CDR3 has 15 amino acids. CDR3: CASSESDRDTGELFF. CDR3 sequence (DNA): TGTGCCAGCAGTGAATCCGACAGGGACACCGGGGAGCTGTTTTTT.

The V and J genes are TRBV7-9 and TRBJ2-2; D possibly corresponds to TRBD2 (5 bases). CDR3 size: 13 residues. Between the trimmed V and J ends, which lost 2 bases and 5 bases, there was a span of 6 bases. Per germline, CDR1 SEHNR and CDR2 FQNEAQ (reference sequence). The CDR3 bases are TGTGCCAGCAGCTTAAGAGGGACCGGGGAGCTGTTTTTT. Protein: CASSLRGTGELFF.

V and J are TRBV28 and TRBJ1-5; 7 nucleotides agree with TRBD1. CDR1 is MDHEN and CDR2 is SYDVKM in the germline V gene. V lost 6 bases and J lost 0; bases outside the gene matches: 14. The CDR3 covers 18 residues. CDR3: CASSPRGDSFYSNQPQHF. CDR3 sequence (DNA): TGTGCCAGCAGCCCGAGGGGGGACAGCTTTTATAGCAATCAGCCCCAGCATTTT.

The chain combines TRBV7-9 with TRBJ1-2; possible D gene TRBD1, 5 bases. V lost 2 bases to trimming and J lost 6 bases, with 19 bases between them. Per the germline V gene, CDR1 is SEHNR and CDR2 is FQNEAQ (reference sequence). This CDR3 spans 16 amino acids. The chain's CDR3 is CASSLSRGRQGHGYTF. The CDR3 region has the DNA TGTGCCAGCAGCTTAAGTAGGGGCCGACAAGGGCATGGCTACACCTTC.

The chain employs TRBV28 and TRBJ2-5, with a possible D match to TRBD1 (6 bases). CDR3 size: 14 residues. Trimming took 3 bases from V and 7 from J, leaving 15 bases between them. Per the germline V gene, CDR1 is MDHEN and CDR2 is SYDVKM. CDR3 region: CASSFRYRVVTQYF. The CDR3 DNA follows: TGTGCCAGCAGTTTCCGATACAGGGTGGTGACCCAGTACTTC. The full variable domain, in which reference TRBV28 and TRBJ2-5 provide the parts outside the CDR3, is DVKVTQSSRYLVKRTGEKVFLECVQDMDHENMFWYRQDPGLGLRLIYFSYDVKMKEKGDIPEGYSVSREKKERFSLILESASTNQTSMYLCASSFRYRVVTQYFGPGTRLLVL.

The chain is built from TRBV7-3 and TRBJ2-3, with D unclear. Germline V gives CDR1 SGHTA, CDR2 FQGTGA. The CDR3 has 13 residues. With 5 bases removed from V and 2 bases from J, the gap between germline ends came to 8 bases. CDR3 in amino acids: CASSPGLTDTQYF. The CDR3 bases are TGTGCCAGCAGCCCCGGTCTCACAGATACGCAGTATTTT.

This chain connects TRBV7-8 to TRBJ2-7, with TRBD2 as a possible D gene (5 bases). V lost 5 bases and J lost 0, with 11 bases in between. Germline V lookup: CDR1 SGHVS, CDR2 FQNEAQ. This CDR3 spans 14 amino acids. The CDR3, as DNA: TGTGCCAGCAGCCTCGGGGTCTACTCCTACGAGCAGTACTTC. This codes for CASSLGVYSYEQYF.

The chain carries TRBV5-1 and TRBJ1-5; a possible D gene is TRBD1 (5 bases). The CDR3 is 13 amino acids. V was cut by 2 bases and J by 9 bases, with 12 bases left in between. Germline assignment: CDR1 SGHRS and CDR2 YFSETQ. The CDR3, as DNA: TGCGCCAGCAGCTTAATGGGGGAGGTGCCCCAGCATTTT. This codes for CASSLMGEVPQHF.

The chain combines TRBV27 with TRBJ1-1; a weak D match, TRBD1 (6 bases). The CDR3 extends over 15 amino acids. Looked up from germline, CDR1 is MNHEY and CDR2 is SMNVEV (reference sequence). V was clipped by 0 bases and J by 4 bases, with 12 bases between them. In DNA, the CDR3 is TGTGCCAGCAGTTTATCGGGGGCAGGGATCACTGAAGCTTTCTTT. This translates into CASSLSGAGITEAFF.

The chain has TRBV7-9 and TRBJ2-1; 9 nucleotides align to TRBD2. Per the germline V gene, CDR1 is SEHNR and CDR2 is FQNEAQ (reference sequence). The CDR3 loop spans 16 amino acids. The V and J ends lost 5 bases and 7 bases, in that order; junction bases with no gene match: 12. The DNA of the CDR3 is TGTGCCAGCAGCCCCCGGGGGCGGGAGGGCCGAAATGAGCAGTTCTTC. It is translated as CASSPRGREGRNEQFF. Full variable domain (missing parts from reference TRBV7-9 and TRBJ2-1): DTGVSQNPRHKITKRGQNVTFRCDPISEHNRLYWYRQTLGQGPEFLTYFQNEAQLEKSRLLSDRFSAERPKGSFSTLEIQRTEQGDSAMYLCASSPRGREGRNEQFFGPGTRLTVL.

The V call is TRBV29-1, the J call TRBJ2-6; the D is unclear. Trimming removed 4 bases at V and 0 bases at J, with 13 bases between. Germline loops: CDR1 SQVTM, CDR2 ANQGSEA. The CDR3 has 16 residues. The CDR3 protein is CSVAVDIDSGANVLTF. The CDR3 DNA reads as TGCAGCGTTGCGGTAGATATAGACTCTGGGGCCAACGTCCTGACTTTC.

The J gene is TRBJ1-4, the V gene TRBV7-8, with 7 bases that match TRBD1. Trimming removed 5 bases from V and 7 bases from J; junction bases left unmatched: 7. The CDR3 spans 14 residues. Germline V gene data show CDR1 as SGHVS and CDR2 as FQNEAQ. Written as DNA, the CDR3 is TGTGCCAGCAGCCCGGGGACAGTCATTGAAAAACTGTTTTTT. The encoded protein is CASSPGTVIEKLFF.

In nucleotides, the CDR3 is TGTGCCAGCATGGGCAGGTACTCTGGAAACACCATATATTTT. As protein: CASMGRYSGNTIYF. V is TRBV6-1 and J is TRBJ1-3; D gene ambiguous. The CDR3 covers 14 residues. Germline loops: CDR1 MNHNS, CDR2 SASEGT. V was shortened by 7 bases and J by 0 bases, with 10 bases between the two germline ends.

The rearrangement joins TRBV30 to TRBJ1-6, with a weak D call TRBD1 (5 bases). The CDR3 is made up of 12 amino acids. V was cut by 4 bases and J by 9 bases, with 10 bases left in between. Per the germline V gene, CDR1 is GTSNPN and CDR2 is SVGIG (reference sequence). The DNA for the CDR3 is TGTGCCTGGACAGGGTACGCTTCACCCCTCCACTTT. Amino acids: CAWTGYASPLHF.